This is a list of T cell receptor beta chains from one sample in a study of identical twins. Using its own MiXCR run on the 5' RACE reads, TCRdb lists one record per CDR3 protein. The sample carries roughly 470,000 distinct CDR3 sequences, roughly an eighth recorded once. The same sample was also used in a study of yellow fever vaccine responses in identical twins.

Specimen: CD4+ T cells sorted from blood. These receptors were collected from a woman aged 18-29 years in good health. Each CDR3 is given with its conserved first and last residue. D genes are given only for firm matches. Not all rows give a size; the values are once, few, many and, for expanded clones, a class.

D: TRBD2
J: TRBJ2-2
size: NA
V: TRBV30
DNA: TGTGCCCTTAACCGGGCTAGCGGGGGGGCGTACACCGGGGAGCTGTTTTTT
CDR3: CALNRASGGAYTGELFF

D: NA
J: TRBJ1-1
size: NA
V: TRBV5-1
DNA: TGCGCCAGCAACCTGGGGCAGCCTCTGAACACTGAAGCTTTCTTT
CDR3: CASNLGQPLNTEAFF

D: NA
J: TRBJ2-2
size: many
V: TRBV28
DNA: TGTGCCAGCAGCCTAGCATCCGGGGAGCTGTTTTTT
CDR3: CASSLASGELFF

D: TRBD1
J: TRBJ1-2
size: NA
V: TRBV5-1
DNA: TGCGCCAGCAGCCATCCGGGACAGGGAAACTATGGCTACACCTTC
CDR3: CASSHPGQGNYGYTF

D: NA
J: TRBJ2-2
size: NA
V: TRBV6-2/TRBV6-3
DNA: TGTGCCAGCAACGACAGAAGCACCGGGGAGCTGTTTTTT
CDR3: CASNDRSTGELFF

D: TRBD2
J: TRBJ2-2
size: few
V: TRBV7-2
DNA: TGTGCCAGCAGCCGGACTAGCGGGAGAGAAACCGGGGAGCTGTTTTTT
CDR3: CASSRTSGRETGELFF

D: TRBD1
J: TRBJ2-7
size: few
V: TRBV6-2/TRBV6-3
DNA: TGTGCCAGCAGTTATGACCGGGACAGGGTTGAAGATCTCTACGAGCAGTACTTC
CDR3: CASSYDRDRVEDLYEQYF

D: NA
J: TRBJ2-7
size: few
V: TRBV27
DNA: TGTGCCAGCAGTATTAAAGGTCCTAACTACGAGCAGTACTTC
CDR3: CASSIKGPNYEQYF

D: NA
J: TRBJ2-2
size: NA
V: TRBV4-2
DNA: TGTGCCAGCAGCCAAGATCAGCCCACCGGGGAGCTGTTTTTT
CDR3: CASSQDQPTGELFF

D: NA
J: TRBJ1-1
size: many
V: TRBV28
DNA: TGTGCCAGCAGCTATACCATGAGGACAGCGAGAAACACTGAAGCTTTCTTT
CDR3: CASSYTMRTARNTEAFF

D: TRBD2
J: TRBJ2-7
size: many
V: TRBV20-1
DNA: TGCAGTGCCCCCGGGACTAGCGTCTACGAGCAGTACTTC
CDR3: CSAPGTSVYEQYF

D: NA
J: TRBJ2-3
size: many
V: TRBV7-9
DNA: TGTGCCAGCAGCTTAGAAGGACAGAGCACAGATACGCAGTATTTT
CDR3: CASSLEGQSTDTQYF

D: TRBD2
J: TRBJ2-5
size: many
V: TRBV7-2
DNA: TGTGCCAGCAGCTTACAGGGAGGGGCCCAAGAGACCCAGTACTTC
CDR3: CASSLQGGAQETQYF

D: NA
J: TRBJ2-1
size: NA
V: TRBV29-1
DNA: TGCAGCGTTGTCCGGAGGAGGAATGAGCAGTTCTTC
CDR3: CSVVRRRNEQFF

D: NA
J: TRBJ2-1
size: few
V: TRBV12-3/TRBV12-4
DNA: TGTGCCAGCAGTCACGCCGGGGAGCAGTTCTTC
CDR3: CASSHAGEQFF

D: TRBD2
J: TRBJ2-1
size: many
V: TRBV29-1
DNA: TGCAGCGTCGTCTTCTGGGCCCTCCGGGACTACTACAATGAGCAGTTCTTC
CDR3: CSVVFWALRDYYNEQFF

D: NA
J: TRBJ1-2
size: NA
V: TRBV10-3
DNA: TGTGCCATCACCCCGGGACTGTCGGAGGGTGGCTACACCTTC
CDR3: CAITPGLSEGGYTF

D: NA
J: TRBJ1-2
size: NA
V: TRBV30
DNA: TGTGCCTGTGACGTTGGCGGAGGCTACACCTTC
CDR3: CACDVGGGYTF

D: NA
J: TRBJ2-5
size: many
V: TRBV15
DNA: TGTGCCACCAGCAGAGATCGACGGGGAGGAGGGACCCAGTACTTC
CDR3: CATSRDRRGGGTQYF

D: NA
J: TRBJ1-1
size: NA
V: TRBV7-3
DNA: TGTGCCAGCAGCGCCTCAGGGGCGCCGAACACTGAAGCTTTCTTT
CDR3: CASSASGAPNTEAFF

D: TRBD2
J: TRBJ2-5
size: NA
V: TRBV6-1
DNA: TGTGCCAGCAGGACTCTAGCGGTGAACCAAGAGACCCAGTACTTC
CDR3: CASRTLAVNQETQYF

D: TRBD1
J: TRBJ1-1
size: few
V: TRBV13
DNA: TGTGCCAGCAGCTTCGGGGGACAGCAGAACACTGAAGCTTTCTTT
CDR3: CASSFGGQQNTEAFF

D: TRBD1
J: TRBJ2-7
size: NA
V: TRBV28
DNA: TGTGCCAGCAGATCAGGGACGATGACAGGGCGGCCCACCTACGAGCAGTACTTC
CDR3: CASRSGTMTGRPTYEQYF

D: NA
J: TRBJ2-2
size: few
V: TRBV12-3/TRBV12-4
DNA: TGTGCCAGCAGTTCCCCGGGCGCGGGGTGGACCGGGGAGCTGTTTTTT
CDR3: CASSSPGAGWTGELFF

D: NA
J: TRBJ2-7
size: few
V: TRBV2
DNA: TGTGCCGTTTCGCCGGGACGGGCCTACGAGCAGTACTTC
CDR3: CAVSPGRAYEQYF

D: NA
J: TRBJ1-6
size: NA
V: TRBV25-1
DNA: TGTGCCAGCAGTGAACTACTATATAATTCACCCCTCCACTTT
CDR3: CASSELLYNSPLHF